This TCR beta chain was identified during a study of control samples from healthy donors and cancer patients. This CDR3 spans 13 amino acids. Trimming shortened V by 3 bases and J by 12 bases, and 15 bases separated the two germline ends. Per the germline V gene, CDR1 is MGHRA and CDR2 is YSYEKL. Some clones are missing from TCRdb's copy, which holds only in-frame ones; the method was immunoSEQ multiplex PCR. Of 150,000 or so clones listed, roughly 90% are singletons. J is TRBJ2-1 and V is TRBV4-1; D ambiguous. Sequenced: blood. The sequence was collected from a woman aged 45-65 years in good health. CDR3 sequence reads: CASSQAIEVGQFF. The DNA for the CDR3 is TGCGCCAGCAGCCAGGCAATAGAAGTAGGGCAGTTCTTC.